This T cell receptor (beta chain) originates from a study of blood T cell repertoires in COVID-19 (dated by TCRdb to 2020 to 2021). Study-wide context: Samples covering the acute and convalescent phases of COVID-19 were provided by collaborators in the United States, Italy and Spain. The prospective study material was composed of cDNA or gDNA derived from T cells, B-cell-depleted T cells, or PBMCs. Deeply sampled blood TCRbeta repertoires from subjects exposed to, actively infected with, or recovered from COVID-19 were included in the dataset. The repertoires were made available in a free public database intended to serve as a resource for research on the immune response to SARS-CoV-2. The samples were drawn from the first 160 participants of the ongoing ImmuneRACE study and from 1,254 subjects provided by 6 global collaborators. The sample metadata nearly always contained a de-identified subject ID, COVID-19 status, age in years and sex. Where available, HLA class I and class II types were obtained from metadata supplied by the sample provider rather than from assay-based typing. Summary of the overall study and its limitations: Clinical and demographic metadata were provided uncurated, with the amount varying by source and participant.

At one collaborating source in Seattle, patients were enrolled during active infection and were followed longitudinally through the course of disease. The collaborating institutions used their own protocols to collect whole blood in K2EDTA tubes. For TCRbeta analysis, collaborator samples were shipped as frozen whole blood, as isolated PBMCs, or as DNA extracted from either sample type. TCRbeta CDR3 regions were amplified from genomic DNA using the immunoSEQ Assay, a bias-controlled multiplex PCR. The authors' analysis ran thus. Nucleated cell counts per sample were estimated from amplification of reference gene primers within the assay. To quantify the absolute abundance of each unique TCRbeta CDR3 rearrangement, sequence reads were collapsed and filtered. For each sample, productive Simpson clonality was calculated by taking the square root of Simpson's diversity index across productive rearrangements. Held by TCRdb, this immuneACCESS table contains in-frame sequences only and omits some clones. Under half of the omission traces to an unresolved V gene where checked; the cause of the rest is unknown. That table furnishes V, J and clone size, whereas the DNA furnished D and trimming. This sample holds about 150,000 clones; roughly 90% were observed only once. Jointly, the top ten make up over 2% of the sample.

Concerning this clone: This receptor's antigen is unknown. Within one base of it there is no much larger clone, and no base qualities were kept.

Inclusive of the bounding cysteine and phenylalanine, the CDR3 is 14 residues long. The retained sequence is limited to the CDR3, 42 bases, with the frame set at the first base. Trimming removed 7 bases from V and 4 bases from J; the gene matches leave 8 bases unexplained. Looking up the germline V gene yields CDR1 ENHRY and CDR2 SYGVKD. Sequences were obtained from peripheral blood. The chain couples TRBV10-3 to TRBJ2-5; 8 bases in the middle match TRBD1. This receptor was obtained from a human donor with COVID-19, enrolled during active disease. The donor label of this sample is uncertain. The CDR3 loop reads CAIKAQGERETQYF. The sequenced DNA is TGTGCCATCAAGGCACAGGGGGAAAGAGAGACCCAGTACTTC.